The 32 T cell receptor beta chains in this list originate from one sample, sequenced in a study of T cell responses to AZD1222 COVID-19 vaccine. Sequencing was performed with immunoSEQ multiplex PCR; in TCRdb, only in-frame clones are kept and a portion is missing. Here the sample spans approximately 120,000 clones, about 85% being singletons. This specimen was peripheral blood, taken on day 0 of AZD1222 vaccination. The receptors here all came from an adult in good health.

The chain is built from TRBV9 and TRBJ2-3, with D possibly matching TRBD2 (6 bases). CDR3 size: 14 residues. Germline lookup yields CDR1 SGDLS and CDR2 YYNGEE. The ends were cut back, 0 bases at V and 7 bases at J, with 12 bases in the middle. The CDR3 sequence is CASSVDREQNTQYF. The DNA of the CDR3 is TGTGCCAGCAGCGTAGATCGGGAGCAAAATACGCAGTATTTT.

V is TRBV14 and J is TRBJ2-3, with 8 bases aligning to TRBD1. This CDR3 region has 16 residues. V dropped 4 bases and J dropped 5; count of bases not matched to a gene: 11. Germline V gene sequence: CDR1 SGHDN, CDR2 FVKESK. CDR3 loop: CASSPRTGHWIDTQYF. In nucleotides, the CDR3 is TGTGCCAGCAGCCCCCGGACAGGGCATTGGATAGATACGCAGTATTTT.

The J gene is TRBJ2-2, the V gene TRBV5-5; D unresolved. The CDR3 extends over 12 amino acids. The V end lost 7 bases, the J end lost 3 bases, and 7 bases lay between the germline ends. Germline V lookup: CDR1 SGHKS, CDR2 YYEKEE (reference sequence). CDR3 sequence reads: CASLAHTGELFF. CDR3 in DNA: TGTGCCAGCCTCGCTCACACCGGGGAGCTGTTTTTT.

V gene TRBV30 combines with J gene TRBJ1-2, with D perhaps matching TRBD1 (5 bases). Germline-derived CDR1 and CDR2 are GTSNPN and SVGIG (reference sequence). CDR3 length equals 15 residues. V lost 1 base to trimming and J lost 8 bases, with 20 bases between them. The CDR3 region has the DNA TGTGCCTGGAGTGCCCATGTTACAGGTGCGAGAGGCTACACCTTC. Its protein is CAWSAHVTGARGYTF. The full variable domain, completed using reference TRBV30 and TRBJ1-2, is SQTIHQWPATLVQPVGSPLSLECTVEGTSNPNLYWYRQAAGRGLQLLFYSVGIGQISSEVPQNLSASRPQDRQFILSSKKLLLSDSGFYLCAWSAHVTGARGYTFGSGTRLTVV.

V is TRBV3-1 (or the pseudogene TRBV3-2) and J is TRBJ1-2; 7 bases fit TRBD1. V was pared by 2 bases and J by 4 bases, with 4 bases of the junction left unmatched. The CDR3 runs to 14 residues. Germline V CDR1 and CDR2: LGHDT, YNNKEL (reference sequence). CDR3: CASSQPGTAYGYTF. CDR3 nucleotide sequence: TGTGCCAGCAGCCAACCGGGGACAGCCTATGGCTACACCTTC.

The chain links TRBV5-6 to TRBJ1-4; D remains ambiguous. Per germline, CDR1 SGHDT and CDR2 YYEEEE. This CDR3 comprises 14 residues. V was trimmed by 2 bases and J by 2 bases, leaving 7 bases between them. This chain's CDR3 is CASSFVSTNEKLFF. The CDR3 DNA is TGTGCCAGCAGCTTTGTGAGCACTAATGAAAAACTGTTTTTT.

The chain carries TRBV13 and TRBJ1-2; 10 bases agree with TRBD1. Germline V gene lookup returns CDR1 PRHDT and CDR2 FYEKMQ (reference sequence). Trimming took 0 bases from V and 3 from J; bases not matched to a gene: 7. The CDR3 totals 17 residues. This CDR3 is CASSLGPGQGKDYGYTF. CDR3 in DNA: TGTGCCAGCAGCTTAGGGCCGGGACAGGGGAAGGACTATGGCTACACCTTC.

In this sample, this clone turned up once. The V call is TRBV29-1, the J call TRBJ1-2; D unclear. V was trimmed by 6 bases and J by 4 bases, leaving 15 bases between them. Germline assignment: CDR1 SQVTM and CDR2 ANQGSEA. The CDR3 loop spans 13 amino acids. CDR3 coding DNA: TGCAGCGTGCGTCCCGAGGAACTCTATGGCTACACCTTC. This translates into CSVRPEELYGYTF. Full variable domain (remainder filled in from reference TRBV29-1 and TRBJ1-2): SAVISQKPSRDICQRGTSLTIQCQVDSQVTMMFWYRQQPGQSLTLIATANQGSEATYESGFVIDKFPISRPNLTFSTLTVSNMSPEDSSIYLCSVRPEELYGYTFGSGTRLTVV.

The chain couples TRBV29-1 to TRBJ2-7; D gene uncertain. Germline V gene lookup returns CDR1 SQVTM and CDR2 ANQGSEA. Deletions cut 3 bases from V and 2 bases from J, with 11 bases between. The length of the CDR3 is 13 residues. This chain's CDR3 is CSVEYGHAYEQYF. The CDR3 DNA reads TGCAGCGTTGAGTATGGTCACGCCTACGAGCAGTACTTC.

This clone was observed a handful of times. The genes are TRBV7-6 and TRBJ2-2; possibly TRBD1 or TRBD2 for D (5 bases each). Germline V gene lookup returns CDR1 SGHVS and CDR2 FNYEAQ. CDR3 length: 15 amino acids. The V end lost 1 base, the J end lost 6 bases, and 12 bases lay between the germline ends. This chain's CDR3 is CASSLGGAGAGELFF. Written as DNA, the CDR3 is TGTGCCAGCAGCTTAGGAGGGGCTGGGGCCGGGGAGCTGTTTTTT. The full variable domain, with the rest looked up from reference TRBV7-6 and TRBJ2-2, is GAGVSQSPRYKVTKRGQDVALRCDPISGHVSLYWYRQALGQGPEFLTYFNYEAQQDKSGLPNDRFSAERPEGSISTLTIQRTEQRDSAMYRCASSLGGAGAGELFFGEGSRLTVL.

The J gene is TRBJ2-1, the V gene TRBV24-1; D gene unclear. The CDR3 spans 12 residues. Germline V gives CDR1 KGHDR, CDR2 SFDVKD. V dropped 11 bases and J dropped 7 bases, with 14 bases sitting between them. CDR3 loop: CASGPGWNEQFF. The CDR3 bases are TGTGCCAGCGGACCGGGTTGGAATGAGCAGTTCTTC.

This chain joins TRBV11-3 and TRBJ2-7, with D tentatively TRBD1 (5 bases). V lost 5 bases and J 6 bases, leaving 8 bases between the germline ends. Per germline, CDR1 SGHNT and CDR2 YENEEA. The CDR3 has 11 residues. CDR3 DNA sequence: TGTGCCAGCAGCATACAGGTCGAGCAGTACTTC. Its protein product is CASSIQVEQYF.

In DNA form, the CDR3 reads TGTGCCACCAGTGATCAGGGATCAGTGGTCTACAATGAGCAGTTCTTC. The encoded protein is CATSDQGSVVYNEQFF. The chain joins TRBV24-1 to TRBJ2-1, with D possibly being TRBD1 (5 bases). Germline lookup yields CDR1 KGHDR and CDR2 SFDVKD. The CDR3 is 16 residues long. V lost 3 bases and J lost 3, with 14 bases in between.

In this sample, this clone turned up a few times. The V gene is TRBV7-8, the J gene TRBJ1-1, with no clear D. Germline CDR1 and CDR2: SGHVS and FQNEAQ. CDR3 length: 15 residues. Trimming left V 0 bases short and J 0 bases short, with 8 bases between. CDR3 protein: CASSLAPQMNTEAFF. The DNA for the CDR3 is TGTGCCAGCAGCTTAGCTCCTCAAATGAACACTGAAGCTTTCTTT.

V usage is TRBV6-4 and J usage is TRBJ2-1; 8 bases map to TRBD2. The J segment lost 9 bases and the V segment lost 7 bases, leaving 11 bases of the junction unmatched. The CDR3 spans 14 residues. Germline CDR1 is MRHNA and CDR2 is SNTAGT. The CDR3 sequence: CASKRAGEVSEQFF. CDR3 nucleotide sequence: TGTGCCAGCAAGAGAGCGGGAGAGGTTAGTGAGCAGTTCTTC.

The chain links TRBV11-3 to TRBJ2-5, with 8 positions matching TRBD1. V lost 5 bases to trimming and J lost 5 bases; unmatched junction nucleotides: 10. This CDR3 contains 15 residues. CDR1 is SGHNT, CDR2 YENEEA, per germline. CDR3 loop: CASSGDRGLRETQYF. CDR3 bases: TGTGCCAGCAGCGGAGACAGGGGCCTCCGGGAGACCCAGTACTTC.

CDR3 protein: CASSNRELQPQHF. The CDR3, as DNA: TGTGCCAGCAGTAACAGGGAACTTCAGCCCCAGCATTTT. The chain recombines TRBV28 with TRBJ1-5, with D possibly TRBD1 on 6 matching bases. V gave up 5 bases and J gave up 6 bases, with 11 bases separating them. Germline V gene sequence: CDR1 MDHEN, CDR2 SYDVKM. This CDR3 has 13 residues.

This rearrangement joins TRBV7-9 to TRBJ1-6; 7 nucleotides match TRBD1. Trimming took 4 bases from V and 7 from J; bases not matched to a gene: 7. The CDR3 has 15 residues. The V gene's germline CDR1 is SEHNR and CDR2 FQNEAQ (reference sequence). CDR3 DNA: TGTGCCAGCAGCTCAGGGGGGGAGACAAATTCACCCCTCCACTTT. Residues: CASSSGGETNSPLHF.

V is TRBV28 and J is TRBJ1-1; possible D gene TRBD1, 6 bases. V lost 4 bases, J lost 1 base, and 13 bases lay in between. Germline CDR1 is MDHEN and CDR2 is SYDVKM. This CDR3 has 15 residues. The CDR3 reads CASSYGGVRNTEAFF. In DNA, the CDR3 is TGTGCCAGCAGTTACGGGGGCGTAAGGAACACTGAAGCTTTCTTT.

The V and J genes are TRBV9 and TRBJ2-3, with D uncertain. The CDR3 length is 14 residues. The V gene's germline CDR1 is SGDLS and CDR2 YYNGEE. V gave up 4 bases and J gave up 1 base, with 10 bases separating them. The chain's CDR3 is CASSSRSRTDTQYF. CDR3 sequence (DNA): TGTGCCAGCAGCTCCCGGAGCCGCACAGATACGCAGTATTTT.

The V call is TRBV7-9, the J call TRBJ1-3; D remains ambiguous. CDR1 is SEHNR and CDR2 is FQNEAQ in the germline V gene (reference sequence). The CDR3 contains 16 residues. The V and J ends lost 5 bases and 0 bases respectively, with 14 bases between them. CDR3 bases: TGTGCCAGCAGCGAGCCGGGCTCGTACTCTGGAAACACCATATATTTT. It translates to CASSEPGSYSGNTIYF. Using reference TRBV7-9 and TRBJ1-3 for the parts outside the CDR3, the full variable domain is DTGVSQNPRHKITKRGQNVTFRCDPISEHNRLYWYRQTLGQGPEFLTYFQNEAQLEKSRLLSDRFSAERPKGSFSTLEIQRTEQGDSAMYLCASSEPGSYSGNTIYFGEGSWLTVV.

CDR3 sequence (DNA): TGTGCCAGCAGCCCGGCTGGCTCCTATAATTCACCCCTCCACTTT. This translates into CASSPAGSYNSPLHF. The rearrangement links TRBV7-2 to TRBJ1-6; D is uncertain. The CDR3 loop spans 15 amino acids. Germline values: CDR1 SGHTA, CDR2 FQGNSA. Trimming took 5 bases from V and 0 from J, leaving 8 bases between them.

CDR3 region: CASSLMAKPRTDTQYF. In DNA form, the CDR3 reads TGTGCCAGCTCATTGATGGCCAAACCCCGGACAGATACGCAGTATTTT. This chain links TRBV18 with TRBJ2-3, with D uncertain. Per the germline V gene, CDR1 is KGHSH and CDR2 is LQKENI. Trimming stripped 5 bases from V and 3 bases from J, with 18 bases between. The CDR3 spans 16 residues.

V is TRBV4-2 and J is TRBJ2-1, with D perhaps matching TRBD1 or TRBD2 (6 bases each). Germline V gene sequence: CDR1 LGHNA, CDR2 YNFKEQ. The V end lost 0 bases, the J end lost 4 bases, and 13 bases lay between the germline ends. This CDR3 has 16 residues. The CDR3 nucleotides read TGTGCCAGCAGCCAAGACTCGGGGGCCACTTACAATGAGCAGTTCTTC. Amino acid sequence: CASSQDSGATYNEQFF.

This rearrangement joins TRBV6-1 to TRBJ2-6; D call uncertain. The CDR3 contains 15 residues. The V and J ends lost 3 bases and 0 bases respectively, with 6 bases between them. Per the germline V gene, CDR1 is MNHNS and CDR2 is SASEGT. As DNA, the CDR3 is TGTGCCAGCAGTGATCGAAGCTCTGGGGCCAACGTCCTGACTTTC. It translates to CASSDRSSGANVLTF.

This clone appeared once. This sequence joins TRBV6-5 and TRBJ2-3; D may be TRBD1 (6 bases). Germline CDR1 MNHEY, CDR2 SVGAGI. CDR3 length equals 15 residues. Trimming took off 7 bases at V and 4 bases at J, with 18 bases between the two ends. DNA for the CDR3: TGTGCCAGCACATTCACCAATGGACAGTCAGATACGCAGTATTTT. Encoded protein: CASTFTNGQSDTQYF.

The rearrangement uses TRBV6-5 and TRBJ2-2, with a possible D match to TRBD1 (5 bases). V lost 2 bases and J lost 7, with 14 bases in between. The CDR3 loop spans 15 amino acids. CDR1 MNHEY and CDR2 SVGAGI come from the germline V gene. The CDR3 coding sequence is TGTGCCAGCAGTTACATGGCCGGAACAGGCGGGGAGCTGTTTTTT. Protein: CASSYMAGTGGELFF.

The chain joins TRBV6-1 to TRBJ2-1, with 10 positions matching TRBD1. CDR1 and CDR2 from the germline V gene are MNHNS and SASEGT. The CDR3 contains 16 residues. With 0 bases clipped from V and 8 bases from J, the junction kept 7 bases outside the gene matches. The CDR3 region has the DNA TGTGCCAGCAGTGAAGCCGGGACAGGGGCGCGATATGAGCAGTTCTTC. Residues: CASSEAGTGARYEQFF.

The chain is built from TRBV5-1 and TRBJ1-4; D is unresolved. V was cut by 0 bases and J by 8 bases, with 11 bases left in between. The CDR3 is made up of 14 amino acids. The germline V gene encodes CDR1 SGHRS and CDR2 YFSETQ. The DNA of the CDR3 is TGCGCCAGCAGCTTGGGCTTATCCGAGGAAAAACTGTTTTTT. Translated: CASSLGLSEEKLFF.

The chain uses TRBV9 and TRBJ1-5; no definite D call. The V and J ends lost 1 base and 4 bases respectively, with 6 bases between them. The CDR3 spans 13 residues. The germline gives CDR1 SGDLS, CDR2 YYNGEE. This CDR3 is CASSVSENQPQHF. In nucleotides, the CDR3 is TGTGCCAGCAGCGTAAGCGAAAATCAGCCCCAGCATTTT.

The chain is built from TRBV12-5 and TRBJ1-2; D call uncertain. Looked up from germline, CDR1 is LGHNT and CDR2 is FRNRAP. V gave up 6 bases and J gave up 4 bases, with 6 bases separating them. This CDR3 region has 11 residues. CDR3 DNA: TGTGCTAGTGGGACGGCCTATGGCTACACCTTC. This sequence encodes CASGTAYGYTF. The whole variable domain, filled in from reference TRBV12-5 and TRBJ1-2, reads DARVTQTPRHKVTEMGQEVTMRCQPILGHNTVFWYRQTMMQGLELLAYFRNRAPLDDSGMPKDRFSAEMPDATLATLKIQPSEPRDSAVYFCASGTAYGYTFGSGTRLTVV.

This rearrangement joins TRBV27 to TRBJ2-3; 11 bases agree with TRBD2. With V trimmed by 1 base and J by 4 bases, 16 bases remained unmatched. CDR3 length: 20 amino acids. The germline V gene has CDR1 MNHEY and CDR2 SMNVEV (reference sequence). For the CDR3, the DNA is TGTGCCAGCAGTTTATTCGAACTTCCACCGGGACTAGCGGAAGCAGATACGCAGTATTTT. As protein: CASSLFELPPGLAEADTQYF.